The 18 T cell receptor beta chains below were found in one sample sequenced in a study of blood T cell repertoires in COVID-19. TCRdb keeps only in-frame clones here, not all; method: immunoSEQ multiplex PCR. The data show around 100,000 clones, roughly 92% seen once. The material sequenced was peripheral blood. These receptors were collected from a man aged 50 to 60 with active COVID-19.

The chain links TRBV21-1 to TRBJ2-1; the DNA was not used to check the table's D call, TRBD2. TRBV21-1 is designated a pseudogene. This CDR3 spans 16 amino acids. The CDR3 reads CASTKRTSGNPNEQFF. DNA of the CDR3: TGTGCCAGCACCAAGAGGACTAGCGGCAACCCCAATGAGCAGTTCTTC.

This chain connects TRBV6-5 to TRBJ2-7; 7 bases map to TRBD1. Germline CDR1 and CDR2: MNHEY and SVGAGI. CDR3 length: 13 amino acids. V shed 6 bases and J 2 bases; nucleotides not matched to a gene: 4. Here the CDR3 DNA reads TGTGCCAGCAGAGAGGGACAGCCCTACGAGCAGTACTTC. Translation: CASREGQPYEQYF.

The V and J genes are TRBV9 and TRBJ2-2; 14 bases match TRBD2. After removal of 0 bases from V and 6 bases from J, the junction contained 7 bases not matched to a gene. The CDR3 spans 18 residues. Germline CDR1 and CDR2: SGDLS and YYNGEE. CDR3 amino acids: CASSVEGLAGVRPGELFF. CDR3 coding DNA: TGTGCCAGCAGCGTAGAGGGACTAGCGGGAGTAAGGCCCGGGGAGCTGTTTTTT. The full variable domain, in which reference TRBV9 and TRBJ2-2 provide the parts outside the CDR3, is DSGVTQTPKHLITATGQRVTLRCSPRSGDLSVYWYQQSLDQGLQFLIQYYNGEERAKGNILERFSAQQFPDLHSELNLSSLELGDSALYFCASSVEGLAGVRPGELFFGEGSRLTVL.

The chain employs TRBV6-5 and TRBJ2-7; 8 nucleotides align to TRBD1. V was clipped by 0 bases and J by 6 bases; unmatched bases: 7. CDR3 length equals 15 residues. Germline-derived CDR1 and CDR2 are MNHEY and SVGAGI. CDR3 in amino acids: CASSYSTGVGSEQYF. The DNA of the CDR3 is TGTGCCAGCAGTTACTCGACAGGGGTTGGTAGCGAGCAGTACTTC.

The V and J genes are TRBV5-6 and TRBJ1-5, with no clear D. This CDR3 region has 15 residues. Trimming cost V 5 bases and J 5 bases, with 17 bases left between them. In germline, CDR1 is SGHDT, CDR2 YYEEEE. CDR3 residues: CASSHWVQADQPQHF. DNA of the CDR3: TGTGCCAGCAGTCATTGGGTGCAGGCCGATCAGCCCCAGCATTTT.

V and J are TRBV27 and TRBJ2-3, with 9 bases matching TRBD1. The J segment lost 2 bases and the V segment lost 6 bases, leaving 3 bases of the junction unmatched. Germline values: CDR1 MNHEY, CDR2 SMNVEV (reference sequence). The CDR3 sequence is 14 residues long. This CDR3 reads CASRRDRVTDTQYF. In DNA form, the CDR3 reads TGTGCCAGCAGGCGGGACAGGGTCACAGATACGCAGTATTTT.

The V gene is TRBV11-2, the J gene TRBJ2-5; TRBD2 is a possible D gene (6 bases). The V gene's germline CDR1 is SGHAT and CDR2 FQNNGV. The CDR3 contains 13 residues. The V gene lost 4 bases and the J gene lost 4 bases, with 10 bases spanning the gap. The CDR3 DNA reads TGTGCCAGCAGCTCCCCAGCGGGAGAGACCCAGTACTTC. Translated: CASSSPAGETQYF.

The chain joins TRBV28 to TRBJ2-7; possibly TRBD2 for D (6 bases). Germline V gene sequence: CDR1 MDHEN, CDR2 SYDVKM. V was cut by 6 bases and J by 0 bases, with 15 bases left in between. The CDR3 runs to 15 residues. The CDR3 spells CASSKVQGLSYEQYF. CDR3 in DNA: TGTGCCAGCAGCAAGGTGCAGGGACTCTCCTACGAGCAGTACTTC.

The V call is TRBV3-1 (or the pseudogene TRBV3-2), the J call TRBJ1-6; D is perhaps TRBD1 (5 bases). Per the germline V gene, CDR1 is LGHDT and CDR2 is YNNKEL (reference sequence). The CDR3 loop spans 16 amino acids. The V gene lost 1 base and the J gene lost 3 bases, with 10 bases spanning the gap. CDR3 DNA: TGTGCCAGCAGCCAAGTTGCAGGGTTCTATAATTCACCCCTCCACTTT. Protein sequence: CASSQVAGFYNSPLHF.

This clone was counted between two and nine times. The V and J genes are TRBV18 and TRBJ2-1; TRBD2 matches at 16 bases. After removal of 5 bases from V and 9 bases from J, the junction contained 4 bases not matched to a gene. The germline V gene has CDR1 KGHSH and CDR2 LQKENI. The CDR3 is 15 amino acids. This CDR3 reads CASSAGLAGGSEQFF. CDR3 DNA: TGTGCCAGCTCAGCGGGACTAGCGGGAGGGAGTGAGCAGTTCTTC.

In its sample, this clone was seen a few times. The V gene is TRBV9, the J gene TRBJ1-2, with a weak D call TRBD1 (6 bases). The ends were cut back, 2 bases at V and 1 base at J, with 9 bases in the middle. The CDR3 is made up of 14 amino acids. Germline V gene data show CDR1 as SGDLS and CDR2 as YYNGEE. Here the CDR3 reads CASSVAGVNYGYTF. CDR3 DNA sequence: TGTGCCAGCAGCGTGGCAGGGGTTAACTATGGCTACACCTTC.

This rearrangement joins TRBV19 to TRBJ2-1; 8 bases line up with TRBD1. After removal of 7 bases from V and 1 base from J, the junction contained 9 bases not matched to a gene. This CDR3 has 16 amino acids. Germline V gives CDR1 LNHDA, CDR2 SQIVND (reference sequence). In DNA form, the CDR3 reads TGTGCCAGTACCTCCGGACAGGGTAGTTCCTACAATGAGCAGTTCTTC. This gives the protein CASTSGQGSSYNEQFF.

CDR3 bases: TGTGCCAGCAGTCCCCCCTGGAGGGTTGGGGAAAAACTGTTTTTT. Protein product: CASSPPWRVGEKLFF. The V gene is TRBV28, the J gene TRBJ1-4; D remains unclear. The CDR3 runs to 15 residues. Germline V CDR1 and CDR2: MDHEN, SYDVKM. Deletions cut 5 bases from V and 8 bases from J, with 18 bases between.

This sequence joins TRBV29-1 and TRBJ2-1, with 10 bases lining up with TRBD1. CDR3 length equals 14 residues. V dropped 6 bases and J dropped 4; count of bases not matched to a gene: 6. The V gene's germline CDR1 is SQVTM and CDR2 ANQGSEA. Here the CDR3 DNA reads TGCAGCGTCGGGGACAGGGGACCGTACAATGAGCAGTTCTTC. Translated, it gives CSVGDRGPYNEQFF.

The rearrangement uses TRBV29-1 and TRBJ1-3; 7 bases map to TRBD1. CDR3 length: 14 amino acids. V trimming: 4 bases; J trimming: 4 bases; junction bases outside the gene matches: 7. Germline-derived CDR1 and CDR2 are SQVTM and ANQGSEA. The CDR3 DNA follows: TGCAGCGTTGGAACAGGGGCAGCCGGAAACACCATATATTTT. Translating gives CSVGTGAAGNTIYF.

The V and J genes are TRBV11-2 and TRBJ2-7, with D unclear. V lost 2 bases to trimming and J lost 0 bases, with 8 bases between them. CDR1 and CDR2 (germline): SGHAT, FQNNGV. The CDR3 covers 14 residues. CDR3 in DNA: TGTGCCAGCAGCTTATTGAGGAGCTCCTACGAGCAGTACTTC. Its translation: CASSLLRSSYEQYF.

The J gene is TRBJ2-7, the V gene TRBV5-6; weak D call: TRBD2 (6 bases). Trimming removed 1 base at V and 4 bases at J, with 18 bases between. Germline CDR1 SGHDT, CDR2 YYEEEE. This CDR3 has 16 amino acids. In nucleotides, the CDR3 is TGTGCCAGCAGCTTGTATATAGCGGAAGACATTTACGAGCAGTACTTC. It is translated as CASSLYIAEDIYEQYF. The variable domain in full, completed from reference TRBV5-6 and TRBJ2-7, reads DAGVTQSPTHLIKTRGQQVTLRCSPKSGHDTVSWYQQALGQGPQFIFQYYEEEERQRGNFPDRFSGHQFPNYSSELNVNALLLGDSALYLCASSLYIAEDIYEQYFGPGTRLTVT.

This sequence joins TRBV6-2 or TRBV6-3 and TRBJ2-1, with D possibly TRBD2 on 6 matching bases. This CDR3 has 16 amino acids. With 0 bases removed from V and 0 bases from J, the gap between germline ends came to 9 bases. Germline V CDR1 and CDR2: MNHEY, SVGEGT. CDR3 loop: CASSYSGGGSYNEQFF. CDR3 sequence (DNA): TGTGCCAGCAGTTACTCTGGGGGAGGCTCCTACAATGAGCAGTTCTTC.